This is a list of T cell receptor beta chains from one sample in a study of CD8+CD57+ T cells in acquired aplastic anemia. TCRdb processed the reads anew with MiXCR; each CDR3 protein has one entry. The sample lists 250,000 to 300,000 distinct CDR3 sequences, approximately 56% occurring once. The sequenced sample was sorted CD4+, CD8+, or CD8+CD57+ T cells (not recorded which) from PBMCs. These receptors were collected from a human donor with severe aplastic anemia or a healthy control (not recorded which). The CDR3 runs from the conserved cysteine through the conserved F or W. Each record gives: CDR3 length, D gene, clone size, J gene, V gene, CDR3 protein, CDR3 DNA. The D gene is left open where the match is weak. For some rows the clone size is stated as once, few or many, or as a class when expanded; others skip it.

>14|NA|NA|TRBJ2-2|TRBV29-1
CSVEPGLNTGELFF
TGCAGCGTTGAACCGGGGCTTAACACCGGGGAGCTGTTTTTT
>14|NA|NA|TRBJ2-3|TRBV29-1
CSVVTGRGTDPQYF
TGCAGCGTCGTAACCGGACGAGGCACAGATCCACAGTATTTT
>15|NA|many|TRBJ2-7|TRBV19
CASSTLAAGPGEQYF
TGTGCCAGTAGTACCCTAGCCGCGGGGCCGGGGGAGCAGTACTTC
>13|TRBD1|NA|TRBJ2-2|TRBV10-1
CASSSTGAGELFF
TGCGCCAGCAGCTCCACAGGGGCCGGGGAGCTGTTTTTT
>14|NA|NA|TRBJ1-3|TRBV15
CATSREGSGNTIYF
TGTGCCACCAGCAGAGAAGGGTCCGGAAACACCATATATTTT
>15|NA|NA|TRBJ1-6|TRBV20-1
CSTYYQQRPYSPLHF
TGCAGTACCTATTACCAACAGAGACCCTATTCACCCCTCCACTTT
>14|NA|NA|TRBJ1-1|TRBV14
CASSDREGGTEAFF
TGTGCCAGCAGCGACCGCGAGGGGGGGACTGAAGCTTTCTTT
>13|TRBD1|NA|TRBJ1-2|TRBV19
CASRGQGHYGYTF
TGTGCCAGTAGGGGACAGGGGCACTATGGCTACACCTTC
>17|TRBD2|NA|TRBJ2-3|TRBV7-6
CASSFGLAGSSTGTQYF
TGTGCCAGCAGCTTCGGACTAGCGGGGAGTAGCACAGGTACGCAGTATTTT
>15|NA|few|TRBJ2-7|TRBV7-7
CASSLAEGRVGEQYF
TGTGCTAGCAGCTTAGCGGAGGGCAGGGTCGGCGAGCAGTACTTC
>13|NA|NA|TRBJ2-5|TRBV7-9
CASRHTDKETQYF
TGTGCCAGCAGACACACGGATAAAGAGACCCAGTACTTC
>15|NA|NA|TRBJ1-6|TRBV4-1
CASNQEWWVGSPLHF
TGCGCCAGCAACCAAGAGTGGTGGGTGGGTTCACCCCTCCACTTT
>16|TRBD1|many|TRBJ2-5|TRBV11-2
CASSLGLGGPQETQYF
TGTGCCAGCAGCTTAGGCTTAGGGGGCCCCCAAGAGACCCAGTACTTC
>13|TRBD1|NA|TRBJ2-7|TRBV29-1
CSVETGMVNEQYF
TGCAGCGTTGAGACAGGGATGGTAAACGAGCAGTACTTC
>13|TRBD1|few|TRBJ2-7|TRBV10-3
CAIRLGTGYEQYF
TGTGCCATCAGGCTTGGGACAGGCTACGAGCAGTACTTC
>15|NA|NA|TRBJ1-5|TRBV19
CASSLNAQENQPQHF
TGTGCCAGTAGTCTTAACGCACAGGAGAATCAGCCCCAGCATTTT
>15|TRBD2|many|TRBJ2-5|TRBV5-1
CASSLGTSGEETQYF
TGCGCCAGCAGCTTGGGGACTAGCGGAGAGGAGACCCAGTACTTC
>15|NA|many|TRBJ2-5|TRBV18
CASSPGVPKVETQYF
TGTGCCAGCTCACCAGGGGTCCCGAAAGTGGAGACCCAGTACTTC
>14|TRBD1|large|TRBJ1-3|TRBV6-5
CASSLTGSGNTIYF
TGTGCCAGCAGCCTGACAGGGAGCGGAAACACCATATATTTT
>16|NA|many|TRBJ1-6|TRBV4-1
CASSLTGTGRDSPLHF
TGCGCCAGCAGCCTAACCGGGACGGGGCGTGATTCACCCCTCCACTTT
>14|NA|many|TRBJ1-6|TRBV6-6
CASRTRGKDSPLHF
TGTGCCAGCAGAACCAGGGGCAAAGATTCACCCCTCCACTTT
>16|TRBD1|many|TRBJ2-3|TRBV5-5
CASSFFPRQGTDTQYF
TGTGCCAGCAGCTTCTTCCCTCGACAGGGAACAGATACGCAGTATTTT
>15|TRBD2|NA|TRBJ2-5|TRBV5-4
CASSSFGERDETQYF
TGTGCCAGCAGCTCCTTCGGGGAGCGGGATGAGACCCAGTACTTC
>14|TRBD1|NA|TRBJ1-1|TRBV20-1
CSARTGSTNTEAFF
TGCAGCGCGCGGACAGGGTCGACCAACACTGAAGCTTTCTTT
>13|NA|NA|TRBJ2-3|TRBV9
CASSDLDGDTQYF
TGTGCCAGCAGCGATCTGGATGGAGATACGCAGTATTTT
>13|NA|few|TRBJ2-7|TRBV7-7
CASSLTIADEQYF
TGTGCCAGCAGCTTAACTATTGCGGACGAGCAGTACTTC
>15|NA|many|TRBJ2-7|TRBV12-3/TRBV12-4
CASSLRNELSYEQYF
TGTGCCAGCAGTTTAAGAAACGAACTCTCCTACGAGCAGTACTTC
>16|TRBD2|NA|TRBJ2-7|TRBV7-2
CASSPLGLAGGSEQYF
TGTGCCAGCAGCCCCCTGGGGCTAGCGGGAGGTAGCGAGCAGTACTTC
>14|NA|NA|TRBJ1-5|TRBV24-1
CATTGPGSNQPQHF
TGTGCCACCACGGGCCCAGGCAGCAATCAGCCCCAGCATTTT